This T cell receptor (beta chain) was sequenced for a study of monozygotic twins with cystic fibrosis. TCRdb keeps only in-frame clones here, not all; method: immunoSEQ multiplex PCR. The sample lists roughly 20,000 clones; 95% to 98% were seen once. Trimming removed 2 bases from V and 3 bases from J; junction bases left unmatched: 4. The CDR3 consists of 15 residues. Germline V CDR1 and CDR2: ENHRY, SYGVKD. This chain links TRBV10-3 with TRBJ2-1, with TRBD1 identical over 7 bases. This clonotype originated in a woman in her thirties with cystic fibrosis. Sequenced material: blood. This CDR3 is CAISEGQGVYNEQFF. Written as DNA, the CDR3 is TGTGCCATCAGTGAGGGGCAGGGGGTCTACAATGAGCAGTTCTTC.